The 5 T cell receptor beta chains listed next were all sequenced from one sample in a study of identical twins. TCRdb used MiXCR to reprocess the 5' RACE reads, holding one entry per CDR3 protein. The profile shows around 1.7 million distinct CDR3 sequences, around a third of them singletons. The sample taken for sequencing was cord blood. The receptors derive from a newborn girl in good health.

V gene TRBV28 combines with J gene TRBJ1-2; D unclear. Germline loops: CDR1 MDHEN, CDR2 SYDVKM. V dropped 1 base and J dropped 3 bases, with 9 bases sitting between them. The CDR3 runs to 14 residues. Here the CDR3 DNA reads TGTGCCAGCAGTTTATTTTGGCGACACTATGGCTACACCTTC. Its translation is CASSLFWRHYGYTF.

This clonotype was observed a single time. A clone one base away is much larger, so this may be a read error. This CDR3 reads CDSSVERDTQYF. DNA of the CDR3: TGTGACAGCAGCGTAGAGCGAGATACGCAGTATTTT. V and J are TRBV9 and TRBJ2-3, with unresolved D. CDR1 is SGDLS, CDR2 YYNGEE, per germline. There are 12 residues in the CDR3.

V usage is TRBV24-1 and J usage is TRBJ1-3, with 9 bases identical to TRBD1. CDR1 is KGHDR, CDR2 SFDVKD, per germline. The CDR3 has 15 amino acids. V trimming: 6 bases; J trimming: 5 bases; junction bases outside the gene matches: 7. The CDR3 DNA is TGTGCCACCAGTCCCGGGACAGGGAGTAGAAACACCATATATTTT. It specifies CATSPGTGSRNTIYF.

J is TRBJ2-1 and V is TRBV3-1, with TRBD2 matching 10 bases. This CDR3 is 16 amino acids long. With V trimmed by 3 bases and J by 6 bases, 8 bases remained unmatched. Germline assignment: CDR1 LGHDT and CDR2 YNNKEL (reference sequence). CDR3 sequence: CASSHTSGGAANEQFF. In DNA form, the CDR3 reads TGTGCCAGCAGCCATACGAGCGGGGGGGCGGCCAATGAGCAGTTCTTC.

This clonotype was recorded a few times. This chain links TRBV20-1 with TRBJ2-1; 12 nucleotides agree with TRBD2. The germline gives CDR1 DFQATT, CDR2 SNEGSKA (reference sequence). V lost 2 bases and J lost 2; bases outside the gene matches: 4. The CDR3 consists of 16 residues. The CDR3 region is CSARPRTSGAYNEQFF. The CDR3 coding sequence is TGCAGTGCTAGACCGAGGACTAGCGGGGCCTACAATGAGCAGTTCTTC.